A single sample is the source of the 25 T cell receptor beta chains below, sequenced in a study of response to subunit inactivated influenza vaccine. TCRdb recomputed calls from the RT-PCR reads with MiXCR, one row per CDR3 protein. The sample comprises hundreds of thousands of distinct CDR3 sequences, approximately 15% of which are singletons, and roughly 7.6% rests with the top ten. This material consisted of PBMCs from blood, taken around 14 days before vaccination. The receptor set was obtained from a man between 45 and 60 years old who received an inactivated influenza vaccine.

This clonotype was counted ten times or more. The CDR3 coding sequence is TGTGCCATCAGCCTAGCGGGAGTCGAGCAGTTCTTC. The encoded protein is CAISLAGVEQFF. The rearrangement joins TRBV10-3 to TRBJ2-1; 10 positions match TRBD2. Germline CDR1 ENHRY, CDR2 SYGVKD. The junction had 3 bases not matched to a gene; V was cut back by 6 bases and J by 10 bases. This CDR3 spans 12 amino acids.

The chain carries TRBV6-1 and TRBJ1-4; possible D gene TRBD1, 5 bases. CDR3 size: 15 residues. Germline CDR1 MNHNS, CDR2 SASEGT. With 1 base removed from V and 3 bases from J, the gap between germline ends came to 9 bases. The CDR3 DNA is TGTGCCAGCAGTGAAGTCCGGGGGTCTAATGAAAAACTGTTTTTT. This codes for CASSEVRGSNEKLFF.

This clonotype was counted between two and nine times. The chain links TRBV10-2 to TRBJ2-5; TRBD2 might be the D (6 bases). In germline, CDR1 is WSHSY, CDR2 SAAADI. The CDR3 is made up of 15 amino acids. V dropped 6 bases and J dropped 4 bases, with 18 bases sitting between them. The CDR3 DNA reads TGCGCCAGCAGGGTGGAGGGGTCCTTTCGAGAGACCCAGTACTTC. It specifies CASRVEGSFRETQYF.

V gene TRBV29-1 combines with J gene TRBJ2-6; no firm D call. Germline V gene lookup returns CDR1 SQVTM and CDR2 ANQGSEA. The V end lost 2 bases, the J end lost 1 base, and 9 bases lay between the germline ends. CDR3 size: 15 residues. The CDR3 reads CSVELGGSGANVLTF. The DNA of the CDR3 is TGCAGCGTTGAATTGGGTGGGTCTGGGGCCAACGTCCTGACTTTC.

The chain links TRBV14 to TRBJ1-1; no clear D gene. Trimming took 6 bases from V and 2 from J, leaving 10 bases between them. In germline, CDR1 is SGHDN, CDR2 FVKESK. CDR3 length: 13 residues. CDR3 sequence: CASSPLINTEAFF. The CDR3 bases are TGTGCCAGCAGTCCATTGATTAACACTGAAGCTTTCTTT. The whole variable domain, remainder taken from reference TRBV14 and TRBJ1-1, is EAGVTQFPSHSVIEKGQTVTLRCDPISGHDNLYWYRRVMGKEIKFLLHFVKESKQDESGMPNNRFLAERTGGTYSTLKVQPAELEDSGVYFCASSPLINTEAFFGQGTRLTVV.

This clonotype was picked up a small number of times. This rearrangement joins TRBV10-3 to TRBJ2-7; 13 bases fit TRBD2. Losses at the gene ends were 10 bases for V and 2 bases for J; bases not matched to a gene: 5. From germline, CDR1 is ENHRY and CDR2 SYGVKD. CDR3 size: 14 residues. The CDR3 coding sequence is TGTGCCACCCGGACTAGCGGGAGAGCCTACGAGCAGTACTTC. This translates into CATRTSGRAYEQYF.

This clonotype was counted a few times. The chain carries TRBV11-2 and TRBJ2-1, with a tentative D call TRBD2 (5 bases). This CDR3 has 18 residues. Germline lookup yields CDR1 SGHAT and CDR2 FQNNGV. Trimming pared 0 bases from V and 0 bases from J, leaving 15 bases between. The CDR3 region is CASSLDLRRSSSYNEQFF. CDR3 nucleotides: TGTGCCAGCAGCTTAGATCTGCGGAGGTCAAGCTCCTACAATGAGCAGTTCTTC.

The chain uses TRBV5-6 and TRBJ2-5; the match to TRBD2 covers 11 bases. This CDR3 region has 15 residues. The V segment lost 5 bases and the J segment 7 bases; nucleotides outside the gene matches: 10. Per germline, CDR1 SGHDT and CDR2 YYEEEE. In DNA form, the CDR3 reads TGTGCCAGCAGGAAACTAGCGGGGGAGGCCGCGACCCAGTACTTC. Its protein product is CASRKLAGEAATQYF.

The V and J genes are TRBV20-1 and TRBJ2-5, with 7 bases identical to TRBD1. Germline V gives CDR1 DFQATT, CDR2 SNEGSKA (reference sequence). The CDR3 sequence is 16 residues long. J lost 5 bases, V lost 0 bases, and 12 bases had no gene match. The CDR3 DNA sequence: TGCAGTGCTAGAGATCGGTTGAGGGGGCAATGGGAGACCCAGTACTTC. Translating gives CSARDRLRGQWETQYF.

The genes are TRBV25-1 and TRBJ1-6; D gene ambiguous. The CDR3 loop spans 12 amino acids. Germline V gives CDR1 MGHDK, CDR2 SYGVNS. V lost 4 bases to trimming and J lost 8 bases, with 6 bases between them. CDR3 sequence (DNA): TGTGCCAGCAGTGTAGGAGATTCACCCCTCCACTTT. Translated, it gives CASSVGDSPLHF.

This clonotype was detected only a few times. The V call is TRBV6-1, the J call TRBJ1-4, with D possibly TRBD1 on 5 matching bases. V gave up 6 bases and J gave up 7 bases, with 15 bases separating them. Germline CDR1 is MNHNS and CDR2 is SASEGT. The CDR3 is made up of 14 amino acids. CDR3 nucleotides: TGTGCCAGCAGCCCCGCAGGGATGGGTGAAAAACTGTTTTTT. Translated, it gives CASSPAGMGEKLFF.

This clonotype was detected only a few times. The chain employs TRBV4-3 and TRBJ2-1; D not resolved. The germline V gene encodes CDR1 LGHNA and CDR2 YSLEER. The V and J ends lost 1 base and 0 bases respectively, with 7 bases between them. The CDR3 covers 15 residues. CDR3 loop: CASSQGLDSYNEQFF. The CDR3 nucleotides are TGCGCCAGCAGCCAAGGGCTAGACTCCTACAATGAGCAGTTCTTC.

This sequence joins TRBV2 and TRBJ2-1, with TRBD2 as a possible D gene (6 bases). The CDR3 consists of 15 residues. The germline gives CDR1 SNHLY, CDR2 FYNNEI. Trimming took 11 bases from V and 1 from J, leaving 18 bases between them. The CDR3 spells CACVISGKSYNEQFF. As DNA, the CDR3 is TGTGCCTGCGTTATTAGCGGTAAATCCTACAATGAGCAGTTCTTC.

The chain is built from TRBV5-8 and TRBJ1-1; D is ambiguous. Trimming took off 4 bases at V and 4 bases at J, with 11 bases between the two ends. There are 13 residues in the CDR3. In germline, CDR1 is SGHTS, CDR2 YDEGEE. The CDR3 DNA is TGTGCCAGCAGCCTGTACAGTCGCACTGAAGCTTTCTTT. Amino acids: CASSLYSRTEAFF.

This clonotype was recorded many times. The chain links TRBV20-1 to TRBJ2-3; 7 bases align to TRBD2. Germline CDR1 is DFQATT and CDR2 is SNEGSKA (reference sequence). V trimming: 8 bases; J trimming: 0 bases; junction bases outside the gene matches: 5. This CDR3 is 13 amino acids long. The CDR3 region is CSIRGGSTDTQYF. CDR3 sequence (DNA): TGCAGTATTCGCGGGGGTAGCACAGATACGCAGTATTTT.

This clonotype has ten or more counts. The J gene is TRBJ2-5, the V gene TRBV29-1, with D perhaps matching TRBD2 (5 bases). The CDR3 extends over 13 amino acids. Trimming pared 3 bases from V and 0 bases from J, leaving 8 bases between. Looked up from germline, CDR1 is SQVTM and CDR2 is ANQGSEA. The CDR3 DNA sequence: TGCAGCGTTGATCGAGGGAACCAAGAGACCCAGTACTTC. Its translation is CSVDRGNQETQYF.

This clonotype was counted many times. The chain has TRBV20-1 and TRBJ1-2; 7 bases map to TRBD1. The CDR3 is 14 amino acids. The V gene end was trimmed by 3 bases and the J gene end by 6 bases; junction bases not matched to a gene: 10. CDR1 and CDR2 from the germline V gene are DFQATT and SNEGSKA (reference sequence). Here the CDR3 reads CSARDTGVKDGYTF. In DNA, the CDR3 is TGCAGTGCTAGGGACACAGGGGTCAAAGATGGCTACACCTTC.

This chain joins TRBV5-1 and TRBJ2-3; 11 bases map to TRBD2. After removal of 1 base from V and 0 bases from J, the junction contained 7 bases not matched to a gene. Germline CDR1 and CDR2: SGHRS and YFSETQ. The CDR3 covers 18 residues. The CDR3 region is CASSLRTSGGPSTDTQYF. The CDR3 DNA sequence: TGCGCCAGCAGCTTGAGAACTAGCGGGGGCCCGAGCACAGATACGCAGTATTTT.

This clonotype was seen a handful of times. The chain carries TRBV9 and TRBJ2-5; possible D gene TRBD2, 5 bases. This CDR3 has 14 amino acids. V dropped 4 bases and J dropped 4 bases, with 14 bases sitting between them. Germline V gene data show CDR1 as SGDLS and CDR2 as YYNGEE. CDR3 DNA sequence: TGTGCCAGCAGCCGGCGAGGTGGAGGAGAGACCCAGTACTTC. Its translation: CASSRRGGGETQYF.

This clonotype was detected a few times. V usage is TRBV20-1 and J usage is TRBJ2-1, with D possibly being TRBD1 (5 bases). Deletions cut 2 bases from V and 9 bases from J, with 14 bases between. CDR1 DFQATT and CDR2 SNEGSKA come from the germline V gene (reference sequence). CDR3 length: 13 residues. CDR3 in amino acids: CSARRDGRGEQFF. CDR3 nucleotide sequence: TGCAGTGCTAGACGAGACGGTAGGGGTGAGCAGTTCTTC.

V gene TRBV7-8 combines with J gene TRBJ2-3; a weak D match, TRBD1 (5 bases). Trimming took off 5 bases at V and 2 bases at J, with 14 bases between the two ends. The CDR3 has 15 amino acids. CDR1 SGHVS and CDR2 FQNEAQ come from the germline V gene. CDR3 loop: CASSPRTPDTDTQYF. The CDR3 region has the DNA TGTGCCAGCAGCCCGCGGACACCTGACACAGATACGCAGTATTTT. Full variable domain (outside the CDR3, taken from reference TRBV7-8 and TRBJ2-3): GAGVSQSPRYKVAKRGQDVALRCDPISGHVSLFWYQQALGQGPEFLTYFQNEAQLDKSGLPSDRFFAERPEGSVSTLKIQRTQQEDSAVYLCASSPRTPDTDTQYFGPGTRLTVL.

This clonotype was seen only a few times. The chain carries TRBV6-1 and TRBJ1-1, with unresolved D. Germline V lookup: CDR1 MNHNS, CDR2 SASEGT. Between the trimmed V and J ends, which lost 7 bases and 3 bases, there was a span of 6 bases. The CDR3 extends over 11 amino acids. DNA of the CDR3: TGTGCCAGCATCGAGTACACTGAAGCTTTCTTT. Translation: CASIEYTEAFF.

At least ten counts were recorded for this clonotype. V usage is TRBV29-1 and J usage is TRBJ2-3; 12 nucleotides agree with TRBD2. From germline, CDR1 is SQVTM and CDR2 ANQGSEA. The CDR3 is 17 amino acids. Germline trimming cut 3 bases from V and 4 bases from J; bases unmatched to any gene: 11. The CDR3 sequence: CSVEGTSGLHFSDTQYF. CDR3 in DNA: TGCAGCGTTGAGGGGACTAGCGGGCTACACTTCTCAGATACGCAGTATTTT.

This sequence joins TRBV11-2 and TRBJ2-3; D unresolved. Trimming stripped 2 bases from V and 2 bases from J, with 11 bases between. The CDR3 loop spans 15 amino acids. CDR1 is SGHAT and CDR2 is FQNNGV in the germline V gene. CDR3 DNA sequence: TGTGCCAGCAGCTTACTCCGGGTGAACACAGATACGCAGTATTTT. It encodes CASSLLRVNTDTQYF.

This clonotype was found a few times. The V and J genes are TRBV6-1 and TRBJ1-4; D possibly corresponds to TRBD1 (5 bases). Germline V gene data show CDR1 as MNHNS and CDR2 as SASEGT. The CDR3 extends over 14 amino acids. Trimming took 6 bases from V and 7 from J, leaving 15 bases between them. The CDR3 sequence is CASSRGQGLEKLFF. The CDR3 DNA is TGTGCCAGCAGCCGAGGTCAGGGTCTTGAAAAACTGTTTTTT.